The next 20 T cell receptor beta chains were all read from a single sample in a study of Ad26.COV2.S vaccination and SARS-CoV-2 variants. Treatment given: some 20 received Ad26.COV2.S at low or high dose, single or two shots; five or six received placebo; per-sample allocation not given. Collection of the samples took place on day 63 after the first injection of vaccine or placebo. TCRdb keeps only in-frame clones here, not all; method: immunoSEQ multiplex PCR. The sample holds roughly 510,000 clones, around 88% seen once. The input for sequencing was peripheral blood, taken in a trial of Ad26.COV2.S vaccine versus placebo. Receptors originate from a person between 18 and 65 years old who received the Ad26.COV2.S COVID-19 vaccine or a placebo.

This clone came up once. The chain joins TRBV3-1 (or the pseudogene TRBV3-2) to TRBJ2-7, with D unclear. V was trimmed by 4 bases and J by 7 bases, leaving 8 bases between them. Germline assignment: CDR1 LGHDT and CDR2 YNNKEL (reference sequence). This CDR3 has 11 residues. The CDR3 sequence: CASSLRWEQYF. The DNA for the CDR3 is TGTGCCAGCAGCCTACGTTGGGAGCAGTACTTC.

This clone appeared a single time. The chain uses TRBV28 and TRBJ1-6; tentatively, D is TRBD1 (6 bases). V lost 1 base to trimming and J lost 7 bases, with 11 bases between them. The CDR3 length is 15 residues. Per germline, CDR1 MDHEN and CDR2 SYDVKM. CDR3 amino acids: CASSLSRTGNSPLHF. In DNA form, the CDR3 reads TGTGCCAGCAGTTTATCCAGAACAGGGAATTCACCCCTCCACTTT.

The chain uses TRBV24-1 and TRBJ2-7; D might be TRBD1 (7 bases). Germline lookup yields CDR1 KGHDR and CDR2 SFDVKD. The CDR3 has 13 amino acids. Deletions cut 9 bases from V and 3 bases from J, with 14 bases between. DNA for the CDR3: TGTGCCACCCGTGGGGGGACAGACTACGAGCAGTACTTC. It specifies CATRGGTDYEQYF.

This clone has more than one count but fewer than ten. This chain links TRBV18 with TRBJ1-1; 7 nucleotides match TRBD1. Germline assignment: CDR1 KGHSH and CDR2 LQKENI. The length of the CDR3 is 14 residues. J was trimmed by 10 bases and V by 4 bases; bases with no gene match: 12. As DNA, the CDR3 is TGTGCCAGCTCACAATCTGACAGGGCAGAGGGAGCTTTCTTT. This encodes CASSQSDRAEGAFF.

The chain has TRBV7-9 and TRBJ2-7; perhaps TRBD1 as D (5 bases). The V and J ends lost 5 bases and 5 bases respectively, with 25 bases between them. CDR1 SEHNR and CDR2 FQNEAQ come from the germline V gene (reference sequence). This CDR3 has 17 residues. The CDR3, as DNA: TGTGCCAGCAGCCTGGGGCCCGTGGGGCTGGGTGCCCACGAGCAGTACTTC. This sequence encodes CASSLGPVGLGAHEQYF.

The chain uses TRBV6-1 and TRBJ1-4, with TRBD1 matching over 7 bases. The CDR3 covers 16 residues. Trimming removed 4 bases from V and 3 bases from J; junction bases left unmatched: 8. Germline loops: CDR1 MNHNS, CDR2 SASEGT. The CDR3 sequence: CASSALTGTANEKLFF. In DNA form, the CDR3 reads TGTGCCAGCAGTGCGCTGACAGGGACGGCTAATGAAAAACTGTTTTTT.

The chain employs TRBV24-1 and TRBJ1-1; D not resolved. Germline loops: CDR1 KGHDR, CDR2 SFDVKD. Trimming shortened V by 3 bases and J by 1 base, and 5 bases separated the two germline ends. The CDR3 has 13 residues. The CDR3 DNA reads TGTGCCACCAGTGATGCGTGGAACACTGAAGCTTTCTTT. Translation gives CATSDAWNTEAFF.

The chain combines TRBV5-5 with TRBJ2-2, with D perhaps matching TRBD1 or TRBD2 (5 bases each). V lost 4 bases to trimming and J lost 7 bases, with 14 bases between them. The germline V gene encodes CDR1 SGHKS and CDR2 YYEKEE (reference sequence). This CDR3 is built from 14 residues. The CDR3 coding sequence is TGTGCCAGCAGCGGTGGGACCACCGGCGGGGAGCTGTTTTTT. This translates into CASSGGTTGGELFF.

This chain joins TRBV7-9 and TRBJ2-1; 8 nucleotides match TRBD2. CDR1 and CDR2 from the germline V gene are SEHNR and FQNEAQ (reference sequence). This CDR3 is 15 amino acids long. Trimming took 7 bases from V and 4 from J; bases not matched to a gene: 9. This CDR3 is CASTEITSGYNEQFF. CDR3 bases: TGTGCCAGCACCGAAATTACTAGCGGTTACAATGAGCAGTTCTTC.

V usage is TRBV6-6 and J usage is TRBJ2-3, with D unresolved. Germline V gene lookup returns CDR1 MNHNY and CDR2 SVGAGI (reference sequence). V was cut by 5 bases and J by 4 bases, with 7 bases left in between. The CDR3 runs 12 residues. Here the CDR3 DNA reads TGTGCCAGCAGTCCTCTATCAGATACGCAGTATTTT. Its translation: CASSPLSDTQYF.

The chain links TRBV20-1 to TRBJ1-4; D not resolved. The germline V gene encodes CDR1 DFQATT and CDR2 SNEGSKA (reference sequence). This CDR3 has 13 residues. Between the trimmed V and J ends, which lost 3 bases and 1 base, there was a span of 6 bases. CDR3 loop: CSASTGTNEKLFF. In DNA form, the CDR3 reads TGCAGTGCTAGTACTGGAACTAATGAAAAACTGTTTTTT.

The rearrangement joins TRBV27 to TRBJ2-7, with 7 positions matching TRBD2. Germline CDR1 and CDR2: MNHEY and SMNVEV (reference sequence). The ends lost 10 bases at V and 3 bases at J; junction bases unmatched: 6. The CDR3 extends over 12 amino acids. CDR3 residues: CATLGGSYEQYF. The CDR3 DNA follows: TGTGCCACCCTAGGCGGGAGCTACGAGCAGTACTTC.

The chain carries TRBV7-9 and TRBJ1-6; D is ambiguous. Germline loops: CDR1 SEHNR, CDR2 FQNEAQ (reference sequence). The CDR3 runs to 12 residues. Trimming took 5 bases from V and 13 from J, leaving 12 bases between them. The CDR3 DNA is TGTGCCAGCAGCCTTCCGGGTTTGCCCCTCCACTTT. Its protein product is CASSLPGLPLHF.

V is TRBV18 and J is TRBJ2-7; tentative D call: TRBD1 (5 bases). Trimming left V 6 bases short and J 1 base short, with 7 bases between. The CDR3 is 12 residues long. Germline V gene sequence: CDR1 KGHSH, CDR2 LQKENI. CDR3 residues: CASSRASYEQYF. CDR3 nucleotides: TGTGCCAGCTCCAGGGCGTCCTACGAGCAGTACTTC.

This rearrangement joins TRBV11-3 to TRBJ2-6; perhaps TRBD1 as D (6 bases). CDR1 is SGHNT and CDR2 is YENEEA in the germline V gene. This CDR3 has 14 amino acids. The V end was cut by 1 base, the J end by 15 bases, with 16 bases between. CDR3 DNA sequence: TGTGCCAGCAGCTTAGGCACAGGGTCCCCCCACCTGACTTTC. It encodes CASSLGTGSPHLTF.

This sequence joins TRBV19 and TRBJ1-1; TRBD1 agrees at 8 bases. CDR1 is LNHDA, CDR2 SQIVND, per germline (reference sequence). This CDR3 is 15 amino acids long. Trimming took 4 bases from V and 3 from J; bases not matched to a gene: 7. The CDR3 protein is CASSTLTGVYTEAFF. The CDR3 nucleotides read TGTGCCAGTAGTACACTGACAGGGGTCTACACTGAAGCTTTCTTT.

The chain carries TRBV5-6 and TRBJ1-3, with D maybe TRBD1 (5 bases). Germline V lookup: CDR1 SGHDT, CDR2 YYEEEE. V lost 4 bases, J lost 0 bases, and 11 bases lay in between. The length of the CDR3 is 15 residues. For the CDR3, the DNA is TGTGCCAGCAGCCCGGACATATACTCTGGAAACACCATATATTTT. Its protein product is CASSPDIYSGNTIYF. Combining the CDR3 with reference TRBV5-6 and TRBJ1-3 gives the whole variable domain DAGVTQSPTHLIKTRGQQVTLRCSPKSGHDTVSWYQQALGQGPQFIFQYYEEEERQRGNFPDRFSGHQFPNYSSELNVNALLLGDSALYLCASSPDIYSGNTIYFGEGSWLTVV.

J is TRBJ1-1 and V is TRBV19; TRBD1 is a possible D gene (6 bases). Germline V gene lookup returns CDR1 LNHDA and CDR2 SQIVND (reference sequence). The CDR3 has 15 residues. Trimming removed 5 bases at V and 2 bases at J, with 15 bases between. The CDR3 here is CASSGTGLLNTEAFF. The CDR3, as DNA: TGTGCCAGTAGTGGCACAGGGCTACTCAACACTGAAGCTTTCTTT.

The gene calls are TRBV5-1 and TRBJ1-2, with 11 bases matching TRBD1. Germline-derived CDR1 and CDR2 are SGHRS and YFSETQ. J was trimmed by 6 bases and V by 3 bases; bases with no gene match: 10. There are 16 residues in the CDR3. The CDR3 sequence is CASSSGQGAQIDGYTF. The DNA of the CDR3 is TGCGCCAGCAGCTCTGGACAGGGGGCGCAAATTGATGGCTACACCTTC.

CDR3 DNA: TGCGCCAGCAGCTTGATGCAGAACACCGGGGAGCTGTTTTTT. This encodes CASSLMQNTGELFF. The gene calls are TRBV5-1 and TRBJ2-2; no clear D. Germline-derived CDR1 and CDR2 are SGHRS and YFSETQ. V lost 1 base and J lost 1, with 5 bases in between. CDR3 length: 14 amino acids.